The next 12 T cell receptor beta chains were all read from a single sample in a study of cytomegalovirus exposure and HLA in healthy donors. The PCR had 60 Vbeta and 13 Jbeta primers. Generated by immunoSEQ multiplex PCR, the TCRdb table keeps only in-frame clones and is missing some. The sample yields over 150,000 clones, roughly 80% seen once. Sequenced sample: PBMCs. These receptors were taken from a boy between 10 and 17 years old in good health and CMV-seronegative.

The chain carries TRBV12-5 and TRBJ1-4; unclear D gene. V shed 5 bases and J shed 0 bases, with 10 bases lying between them. The CDR3 covers 15 residues. The germline gives CDR1 LGHNT, CDR2 FRNRAP. The CDR3 DNA sequence: TGTGCTAGTGGTAAACTACAAACAACTAATGAAAAACTGTTTTTT. This translates into CASGKLQTTNEKLFF.

In DNA form, the CDR3 reads TGTGCCAGCAGTTTCGACGGACTAGCGGGAGCCAAAAACATTCAGTACTTC. It specifies CASSFDGLAGAKNIQYF. The chain links TRBV28 to TRBJ2-4; 11 nucleotides match TRBD2. The CDR3 has 17 residues. Trimming removed 3 bases from V and 0 bases from J; junction bases left unmatched: 4. Germline V gene sequence: CDR1 MDHEN, CDR2 SYDVKM.

In DNA form, the CDR3 reads TGTGCCAGCAGAACCGACAGGGGGAACACTGAAGCTTTCTTT. Protein: CASRTDRGNTEAFF. This sequence joins TRBV2 and TRBJ1-1; 8 nucleotides align to TRBD1. Germline V gene sequence: CDR1 SNHLY, CDR2 FYNNEI. J gave up 1 base and V 6 bases, and 4 bases lay outside the gene matches. The CDR3 extends over 14 amino acids.

The chain recombines TRBV6-5 with TRBJ1-3; 7 bases are a match to TRBD1. V was clipped by 6 bases and J by 2 bases; unmatched bases: 7. CDR1 and CDR2 from the germline V gene are MNHEY and SVGAGI. The CDR3 runs to 15 residues. The CDR3, as DNA: TGTGCCAGCAGATCTGACAGGGATACTGGAAACACCATATATTTT. Protein: CASRSDRDTGNTIYF.

V is TRBV9 and J is TRBJ2-5; maybe TRBD1 (6 bases). V was shortened by 0 bases and J by 5 bases, with 11 bases between the two germline ends. This CDR3 is built from 14 residues. Germline V gives CDR1 SGDLS, CDR2 YYNGEE. In nucleotides, the CDR3 is TGTGCCAGCAGCGTAGGAGGGGGTGGGGAGACCCAGTACTTC. Its protein product is CASSVGGGGETQYF.

The chain employs TRBV11-2 and TRBJ1-1; TRBD1 might be the D (6 bases). Per the germline V gene, CDR1 is SGHAT and CDR2 is FQNNGV. V shed 6 bases and J shed 0 bases, with 20 bases lying between them. The CDR3 is 17 residues long. CDR3 in amino acids: CASSPQTGQTVNTEAFF. The CDR3 nucleotides read TGTGCCAGCAGTCCACAGACGGGACAAACTGTGAACACTGAAGCTTTCTTT.

This chain connects TRBV19 to TRBJ1-2; D remains unclear. The CDR3 is 12 residues long. Germline V gene lookup returns CDR1 LNHDA and CDR2 SQIVND (reference sequence). Trimming cost V 9 bases and J 1 base, with 9 bases left between them. CDR3 nucleotides: TGTGCCAGCAAGAGAGTTAACTATGGCTACACCTTC. It translates to CASKRVNYGYTF.

The J gene is TRBJ1-5, the V gene TRBV30; D is perhaps TRBD1 (5 bases). Germline CDR1 and CDR2: GTSNPN and SVGIG (reference sequence). This CDR3 is 13 amino acids long. V lost 0 bases and J 6 bases, leaving 9 bases between the germline ends. The CDR3 DNA reads TGTGCCTGGAGTGTGGGGGAGGTTCAGCCCCAGCATTTT. Amino acid sequence: CAWSVGEVQPQHF.

The chain recombines TRBV6-6 with TRBJ1-2; 8 bases match TRBD1. There are 13 residues in the CDR3. The germline V gene encodes CDR1 MNHNY and CDR2 SVGAGI (reference sequence). J lost 3 bases, V lost 7 bases, and 4 bases had no gene match. The CDR3 sequence: CASTEDRDYGYTF. CDR3 nucleotides: TGTGCCAGCACCGAGGACAGGGACTATGGCTACACCTTC.

This rearrangement joins TRBV14 to TRBJ2-7; tentatively, D is TRBD1 (6 bases). V was trimmed by 5 bases and J by 4 bases, leaving 9 bases between them. This CDR3 has 12 amino acids. Germline lookup yields CDR1 SGHDN and CDR2 FVKESK. CDR3 protein: CASSSQGYEQYF. DNA of the CDR3: TGTGCCAGCAGCTCACAGGGATACGAGCAGTACTTC.

This clone was seen only once. This sequence joins TRBV7-6 and TRBJ2-7; 7 bases map to TRBD1. V was clipped by 3 bases and J by 0 bases; unmatched bases: 5. Germline V gene lookup returns CDR1 SGHVS and CDR2 FNYEAQ. The CDR3 runs to 15 residues. For the CDR3, the DNA is TGTGCCAGCAGCTTTGGACAGGTGAGCTCCTACGAGCAGTACTTC. This gives the protein CASSFGQVSSYEQYF.

This chain uses TRBV5-1 with TRBJ1-1; D is perhaps TRBD1 (6 bases). This CDR3 spans 15 amino acids. The V gene lost 4 bases and the J gene lost 4 bases, with 17 bases spanning the gap. Germline V gene data show CDR1 as SGHRS and CDR2 as YFSETQ. The CDR3: CASSAPTGAGTEAFF. CDR3 bases: TGCGCCAGCAGCGCTCCGACAGGCGCGGGCACTGAAGCTTTCTTT.